These 3 T cell receptor beta chains were sequenced from one sample in a study of cytomegalovirus exposure and HLA in healthy donors. It was with 60 Vbeta and 13 Jbeta primers that the PCR ran. Assay used: immunoSEQ multiplex PCR; TCRdb lists only in-frame clones, some missing. The sample includes some 220,000 clones, 77% of them seen just once. The sequenced sample consisted of PBMCs. These TCRs come from a woman aged 60-75 years in good health and CMV-seropositive.

This clone was seen more than once but under ten times. The V gene is TRBV10-3, the J gene TRBJ1-1; TRBD1 matches 11 bases. The junction had 7 bases not matched to a gene; V was cut back by 5 bases and J by 5 bases. CDR3 size: 15 residues. Germline loops: CDR1 ENHRY, CDR2 SYGVKD. The CDR3 is CAISSGTGGDTEAFF. The CDR3 region has the DNA TGTGCCATCAGTTCCGGGACAGGGGGGGATACTGAAGCTTTCTTT.

The chain has TRBV11-2 and TRBJ2-1, with 8 positions matching TRBD2. Germline trimming cut 5 bases from V and 7 bases from J; bases unmatched to any gene: 7. This CDR3 comprises 14 residues. CDR1 and CDR2 from the germline V gene are SGHAT and FQNNGV. The CDR3 loop reads CASSQSGSRNEQFF. DNA for the CDR3: TGTGCCAGCAGCCAGAGCGGGAGTAGGAATGAGCAGTTCTTC.

This rearrangement joins TRBV28 to TRBJ2-2; a weak D match, TRBD2 (6 bases). The CDR3 loop spans 15 amino acids. Germline CDR1 and CDR2: MDHEN and SYDVKM. Trimming took off 2 bases at V and 0 bases at J, with 7 bases between the two ends. The chain's CDR3 is CASSLGGANTGELFF. The CDR3 bases are TGTGCCAGCAGTTTAGGAGGGGCGAACACCGGGGAGCTGTTTTTT.